Below, 30 T cell receptor beta chains from the same sample are listed, as sequenced in a study of T cells after posttransplantation cyclophosphamide. The assay was immunoSEQ multiplex PCR, and TCRdb's table has in-frame clones only and misses some. The sample presents about 12,000 clones, none singletons. The sequenced sample was PBMCs. These receptors all come from a woman between 40 and 55 years old in good health, CMV-negative, and a related stem cell transplant donor.

The table lists this clone with many counts. This chain links TRBV11-2 with TRBJ2-3, with D possibly being TRBD1 (5 bases). The CDR3 length is 15 residues. The germline V gene has CDR1 SGHAT and CDR2 FQNNGV. V gave up 5 bases and J gave up 0 bases, with 12 bases separating them. This chain's CDR3 is CASSAQRQSTDTQYF. The CDR3 region has the DNA TGTGCCAGCAGCGCCCAACGACAGAGCACAGATACGCAGTATTTT.

This clone was seen many times. The gene calls are TRBV6-4 and TRBJ2-3; 10 positions agree with TRBD2. Germline CDR1 reads MRHNA; CDR2 reads SNTAGT. The CDR3 has 14 amino acids. Unmatched junction bases numbered 2, after V lost 5 bases and J lost 3 bases. The DNA for the CDR3 is TGTGCCAGCAGTTCTAGCGGGGGAACAGATACGCAGTATTTT. It encodes CASSSSGGTDTQYF.

This clone was detected a few times. The chain recombines TRBV7-8 with TRBJ1-1; TRBD1 is a possible D gene (5 bases). Germline CDR1 is SGHVS and CDR2 is FQNEAQ. V dropped 5 bases and J dropped 2 bases, with 18 bases sitting between them. The CDR3 has 16 residues. The CDR3 spells CASSLEASQVNTEAFF. The CDR3, as DNA: TGTGCCAGCAGCCTAGAAGCCTCACAGGTAAACACTGAAGCTTTCTTT.

The table lists this clone with many counts. The chain carries TRBV5-1 and TRBJ2-5, with D unresolved. Germline CDR1 reads SGHRS; CDR2 reads YFSETQ. CDR3 size: 13 residues. V shed 1 base and J shed 1 base, with 5 bases lying between them. The CDR3, as DNA: TGCGCCAGCAGCTTGAACGGCCAAGAGACCCAGTACTTC. Amino acids: CASSLNGQETQYF.

This clone was picked up many times. V usage is TRBV7-9 and J usage is TRBJ1-4, with 7 bases identical to TRBD1. The CDR3 is made up of 15 amino acids. Germline V CDR1 and CDR2: SEHNR, FQNEAQ (reference sequence). V shed 1 base, J shed 8 bases, and the junction held 7 bases outside the gene matches. CDR3 in DNA: TGTGCCAGCAGCTTAGGGACAGGCCGGGGGGAAAAACTGTTTTTT. Its protein product is CASSLGTGRGEKLFF.

This clone was seen at least ten times. This chain uses TRBV7-3 with TRBJ2-2; tentative D call: TRBD1 (6 bases). Trimming took off 6 bases at V and 4 bases at J, with 15 bases between the two ends. This CDR3 contains 15 residues. Germline V gene lookup returns CDR1 SGHTA and CDR2 FQGTGA. Here the CDR3 reads CASSKNRDTTGELFF. The CDR3 coding sequence is TGTGCCAGCAGTAAAAACCGGGACACCACCGGGGAGCTGTTTTTT.

This clone was observed a handful of times. This chain joins TRBV28 and TRBJ1-2; D not resolved. Germline V lookup: CDR1 MDHEN, CDR2 SYDVKM. This CDR3 is 14 amino acids long. Trimming pared 6 bases from V and 4 bases from J, leaving 15 bases between. CDR3 residues: CASRSGISAYGYTF. The DNA for the CDR3 is TGTGCCAGCAGAAGCGGGATATCTGCCTATGGCTACACCTTC.

In this sample, this clone is medium-sized. The chain carries TRBV19 and TRBJ1-3, with D possibly being TRBD1 (6 bases). V was shortened by 8 bases and J by 5 bases, with 7 bases between the two germline ends. The CDR3 contains 11 residues. In germline, CDR1 is LNHDA, CDR2 SQIVND (reference sequence). CDR3 bases: TGTGCCAGTGACAGGAGAAACACCATATATTTT. Its protein is CASDRRNTIYF.

This clone was observed at least ten times. The rearrangement joins TRBV27 to TRBJ2-1; D is ambiguous. The V end lost 5 bases, the J end lost 2 bases, and 13 bases lay between the germline ends. This CDR3 has 15 residues. CDR1 is MNHEY and CDR2 is SMNVEV in the germline V gene (reference sequence). In nucleotides, the CDR3 is TGTGCCAGCAGTGTCACGTCGCGGCCCTACAATGAGCAGTTCTTC. Protein product: CASSVTSRPYNEQFF.

This rearrangement joins TRBV7-7 to TRBJ2-3; possible D gene TRBD1, 5 bases. CDR3 length equals 14 residues. Trimming took off 5 bases at V and 2 bases at J, with 11 bases between the two ends. Germline CDR1 and CDR2: SSHAT and FNYEAQ (reference sequence). CDR3 DNA: TGTGCCAGCAGCCAAGGACAACACACAGATACGCAGTATTTT. Translating it yields CASSQGQHTDTQYF.

This clone was counted a few times. The rearrangement uses TRBV5-4 and TRBJ2-3, with D uncertain. V lost 4 bases, J lost 3 bases, and 9 bases lay in between. From germline, CDR1 is SGHNT and CDR2 YYREEE (reference sequence). The CDR3 is 13 residues long. CDR3 loop: CASSLQRTDTQYF. CDR3 coding DNA: TGTGCCAGCAGCCTGCAACGGACAGATACGCAGTATTTT.

In this sample, this clone turned up many times. The V and J genes are TRBV6-5 and TRBJ2-2; maybe TRBD2 (6 bases). Trimming took 6 bases from V and 4 from J, leaving 9 bases between them. Germline V gene data show CDR1 as MNHEY and CDR2 as SVGAGI. The CDR3 spans 13 residues. CDR3 sequence: CASRYSGTGELFF. The CDR3 DNA follows: TGTGCCAGCAGATATAGCGGCACCGGGGAGCTGTTTTTT.

This clone occurred many times. V is TRBV6-6 and J is TRBJ1-1; 7 nucleotides match TRBD1. There are 15 residues in the CDR3. Germline assignment: CDR1 MNHNY and CDR2 SVGAGI (reference sequence). J gave up 1 base and V 4 bases, and 6 bases lay outside the gene matches. CDR3 region: CASSFGTAANTEAFF. The CDR3 DNA reads TGTGCCAGCAGTTTTGGGACAGCAGCGAACACTGAAGCTTTCTTT.

This clone was counted ten times or more. This chain uses TRBV19 with TRBJ1-3; D is undetermined. Germline values: CDR1 LNHDA, CDR2 SQIVND (reference sequence). The CDR3 covers 16 residues. Between the trimmed V and J ends, which lost 3 bases and 2 bases, there was a span of 14 bases. CDR3 amino acids: CASSILRGSPGNTIYF. The CDR3 DNA reads as TGTGCCAGTAGTATTCTTCGGGGATCGCCTGGAAACACCATATATTTT.

This clone came up many times. This rearrangement joins TRBV12-3 or TRBV12-4 to TRBJ2-1; D is unclear. The CDR3 is made up of 13 amino acids. V was clipped by 6 bases and J by 12 bases, with 18 bases between them. The CDR3 DNA reads as TGTGCCAGCAGCCCACCACACCCCGTTCCGCAGTTCTTC. It codes for CASSPPHPVPQFF.

In this sample, this clone turned up many times. CDR3 nucleotides: TGTGCCAGCAGCTTGGTTCAGGGGGCCGGCACTGAAGCTTTCTTT. Translated: CASSLVQGAGTEAFF. V gene TRBV11-1 combines with J gene TRBJ1-1; 8 positions match TRBD1. The germline CDR1 and CDR2 sequences are SGHAT and FQDESV (reference sequence). V lost 3 bases to trimming and J lost 4 bases; unmatched junction nucleotides: 7. This CDR3 comprises 15 residues.

This clone was observed at least ten times. J is TRBJ1-1 and V is TRBV7-2; D gene unclear. The CDR3 is 15 residues long. Trimming removed 5 bases from V and 3 bases from J, with 16 bases in between. Germline CDR1 SGHTA, CDR2 FQGNSA. The chain's CDR3 is CASSVRTGEYTEAFF. Here the CDR3 DNA reads TGTGCCAGCAGCGTACGGACTGGAGAGTACACTGAAGCTTTCTTT.

Many counts were recorded for this clone. The chain has TRBV30 and TRBJ1-4, with D hard to call. The CDR3 spans 12 residues. V was trimmed by 5 bases and J by 11 bases, leaving 15 bases between them. Germline CDR1 and CDR2: GTSNPN and SVGIG (reference sequence). The CDR3 DNA is TGTGCCTGGGGTTTCAGGTGGCAGAAACTGTTTTTT. Translating it yields CAWGFRWQKLFF.

Ten or more counts support this clone. The rearrangement joins TRBV18 to TRBJ2-3, with D tentatively TRBD1 (5 bases). The V and J ends lost 2 bases and 8 bases respectively, with 11 bases between them. Germline V gives CDR1 KGHSH, CDR2 LQKENI. The CDR3 spans 13 residues. DNA for the CDR3: TGTGCCAGCTCACCAGACAGCAGAGGTACGCAGTATTTT. It specifies CASSPDSRGTQYF.

At least ten counts were recorded for this clone. This chain links TRBV7-2 with TRBJ2-1; 10 bases line up with TRBD2. CDR3 length equals 16 residues. The V and J ends lost 5 bases and 2 bases, in that order; junction bases with no gene match: 6. CDR1 and CDR2 (germline): SGHTA, FQGNSA. Here the CDR3 DNA reads TGTGCCAGCAGCCCTAGTGGGACTAGCGCCTACAATGAGCAGTTCTTC. This sequence encodes CASSPSGTSAYNEQFF.

The sample holds many counts of this clone. The V call is TRBV12-3 or TRBV12-4, the J call TRBJ2-1; possible D gene TRBD1, 5 bases. The CDR3 is 14 residues long. Trimming shortened V by 6 bases and J by 2 bases, and 11 bases separated the two germline ends. The CDR3 sequence is CASRFQGTYNEQFF. CDR3 bases: TGTGCCAGCAGGTTCCAGGGCACCTACAATGAGCAGTTCTTC.

V is TRBV6-1 and J is TRBJ2-3; maybe TRBD2 (5 bases). The CDR3 is made up of 16 amino acids. V dropped 2 bases and J dropped 3 bases, with 15 bases sitting between them. Per the germline V gene, CDR1 is MNHNS and CDR2 is SASEGT. CDR3 DNA sequence: TGTGCCAGCAGTGAACTAGCAGGTTCAACGACAGATACGCAGTATTTT. Residues: CASSELAGSTTDTQYF.

This clone was observed many times. The V gene is TRBV5-4, the J gene TRBJ2-7, with TRBD1 matching 9 bases. The germline gives CDR1 SGHNT, CDR2 YYREEE (reference sequence). This CDR3 is 16 amino acids long. Trimming at V came to 2 bases and at J to 1 base, leaving 7 bases not matched to a gene. The CDR3 DNA reads TGTGCCAGCAGCTTCTTCGGGACAGGGTCTTCCTACGAGCAGTACTTC. The encoded protein is CASSFFGTGSSYEQYF. Using reference TRBV5-4 and TRBJ2-7 for the parts outside the CDR3, the full variable domain is ETGVTQSPTHLIKTRGQQVTLRCSSQSGHNTVSWYQQALGQGPQFIFQYYREEENGRGNFPPRFSGLQFPNYSSELNVNALELDDSALYLCASSFFGTGSSYEQYFGPGTRLTVT.

In its sample, this clone was seen many times. The chain has TRBV2 and TRBJ1-3; D is unclear. With 2 bases removed from V and 0 bases from J, the gap between germline ends came to 5 bases. Germline CDR1 SNHLY, CDR2 FYNNEI. The CDR3 runs 14 residues. DNA for the CDR3: TGTGCCAGCAGTGAATGGCCCTCTGGAAACACCATATATTTT. It specifies CASSEWPSGNTIYF. Full variable domain (remainder filled in from reference TRBV2 and TRBJ1-3): EPEVTQTPSHQVTQMGQEVILRCVPISNHLYFYWYRQILGQKVEFLVSFYNNEISEKSEIFDDQFSVERPDGSNFTLKIRSTKLEDSAMYFCASSEWPSGNTIYFGEGSWLTVV.

At least ten counts were recorded for this clone. The rearrangement joins TRBV6-1 to TRBJ1-1, with 8 bases fitting TRBD1. This CDR3 is 14 amino acids long. V lost 6 bases and J lost 5; bases outside the gene matches: 8. From germline, CDR1 is MNHNS and CDR2 SASEGT. CDR3 sequence reads: CASRATRQGTEAFF. DNA of the CDR3: TGTGCCAGCAGGGCCACCCGACAGGGGACTGAAGCTTTCTTT.

This clone has at least ten counts. The chain joins TRBV7-2 to TRBJ2-6; no firm D call. Germline V gives CDR1 SGHTA, CDR2 FQGNSA. The CDR3 is 15 residues long. The ends were cut back, 1 base at V and 1 base at J, with 5 bases in the middle. CDR3 nucleotide sequence: TGTGCCAGCAGCTTAGACTTTTCTGGGGCCAACGTCCTGACTTTC. Its translation: CASSLDFSGANVLTF.

This clone was seen at least ten times. The CDR3 region has the DNA TGCAGCGTTGAGCGGGAGGAGGCCTACAATGAGCAGTTCTTC. Its protein is CSVEREEAYNEQFF. The V call is TRBV29-1, the J call TRBJ2-1, with 8 bases fitting TRBD2. The CDR3 has 14 amino acids. Germline V gene lookup returns CDR1 SQVTM and CDR2 ANQGSEA. With V trimmed by 3 bases and J by 2 bases, 3 bases remained unmatched.

This clone was observed a few times. The chain joins TRBV30 to TRBJ1-1; a weak D match, TRBD1 (6 bases). Germline V gene data show CDR1 as GTSNPN and CDR2 as SVGIG (reference sequence). The CDR3 runs 15 residues. V lost 0 bases and J 1 base, leaving 12 bases between the germline ends. The DNA of the CDR3 is TGTGCCTGGAGTGTACGGACAGCGACGAACACTGAAGCTTTCTTT. Protein product: CAWSVRTATNTEAFF. Supplemented by reference TRBV30 and TRBJ1-1, the full variable domain reads SQTIHQWPATLVQPVGSPLSLECTVEGTSNPNLYWYRQAAGRGLQLLFYSVGIGQISSEVPQNLSASRPQDRQFILSSKKLLLSDSGFYLCAWSVRTATNTEAFFGQGTRLTVV.

Ten or more counts support this clone. The chain carries TRBV6-1 and TRBJ1-1, with TRBD1 matching over 8 bases. The CDR3 spans 14 residues. CDR1 is MNHNS and CDR2 is SASEGT in the germline V gene. With 8 bases clipped from V and 1 base from J, the junction kept 6 bases outside the gene matches. The CDR3 DNA sequence: TGTGCCAGCCCTGGGACAGGAAAGAACACTGAAGCTTTCTTT. This translates into CASPGTGKNTEAFF.

This clone rates as medium-sized. This CDR3 reads CSVESAGAGELFF. DNA of the CDR3: TGCAGCGTTGAATCAGCGGGGGCCGGGGAGCTGTTTTTT. The chain carries TRBV29-1 and TRBJ2-2, with 8 bases lining up with TRBD2. This CDR3 is built from 13 residues. Trimming removed 2 bases from V and 6 bases from J; junction bases left unmatched: 2. Germline V gene sequence: CDR1 SQVTM, CDR2 ANQGSEA.